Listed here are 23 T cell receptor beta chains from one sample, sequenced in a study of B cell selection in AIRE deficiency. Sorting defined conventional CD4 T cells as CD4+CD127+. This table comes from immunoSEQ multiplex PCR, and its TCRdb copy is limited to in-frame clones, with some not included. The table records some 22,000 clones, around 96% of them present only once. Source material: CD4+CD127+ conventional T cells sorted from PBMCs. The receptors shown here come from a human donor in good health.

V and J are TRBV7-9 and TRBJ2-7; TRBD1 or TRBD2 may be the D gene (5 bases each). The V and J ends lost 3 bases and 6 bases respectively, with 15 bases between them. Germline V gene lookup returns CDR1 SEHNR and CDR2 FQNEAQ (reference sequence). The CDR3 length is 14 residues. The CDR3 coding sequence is TGTGCCAGCAGCTTCACCGGGACCGCGTCCGAGCAGTACTTC. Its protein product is CASSFTGTASEQYF.

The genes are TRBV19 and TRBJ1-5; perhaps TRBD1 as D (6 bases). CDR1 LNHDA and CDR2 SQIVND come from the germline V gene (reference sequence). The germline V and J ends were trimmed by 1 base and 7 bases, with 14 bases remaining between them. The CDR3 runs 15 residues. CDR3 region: CASSIAAGVGQPQHF. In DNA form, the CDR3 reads TGTGCCAGTAGTATAGCGGCAGGGGTAGGGCAGCCCCAGCATTTT.

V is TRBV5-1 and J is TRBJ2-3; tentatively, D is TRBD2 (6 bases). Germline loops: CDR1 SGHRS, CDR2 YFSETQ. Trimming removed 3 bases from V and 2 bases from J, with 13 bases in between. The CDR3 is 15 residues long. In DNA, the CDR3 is TGCGCCAGCAGCTCTGGGGCGGGAATCACAGATACGCAGTATTTT. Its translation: CASSSGAGITDTQYF.

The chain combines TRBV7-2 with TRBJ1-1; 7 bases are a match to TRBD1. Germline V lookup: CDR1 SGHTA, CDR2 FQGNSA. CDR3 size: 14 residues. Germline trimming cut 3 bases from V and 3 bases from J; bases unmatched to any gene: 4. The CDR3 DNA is TGTGCCAGCAGCTTTAGAGACAGGGACACTGAAGCTTTCTTT. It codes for CASSFRDRDTEAFF.

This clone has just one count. CDR3 amino acids: CASSLPVGGSTEAFF. CDR3 in DNA: TGTGCCAGCAGTCTGCCGGTGGGGGGGTCAACTGAAGCTTTCTTT. The V gene is TRBV6-1, the J gene TRBJ1-1; a weak D match, TRBD1 (5 bases). Germline assignment: CDR1 MNHNS and CDR2 SASEGT. Trimming took 5 bases from V and 5 from J, leaving 18 bases between them. CDR3 size: 15 residues.

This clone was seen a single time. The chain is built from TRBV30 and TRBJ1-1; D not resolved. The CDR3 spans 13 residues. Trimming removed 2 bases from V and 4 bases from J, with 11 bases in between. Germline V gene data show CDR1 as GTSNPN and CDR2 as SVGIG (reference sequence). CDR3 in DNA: TGTGCCTGGAGTATCAATTTGGGCACTGAAGCTTTCTTT. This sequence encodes CAWSINLGTEAFF.

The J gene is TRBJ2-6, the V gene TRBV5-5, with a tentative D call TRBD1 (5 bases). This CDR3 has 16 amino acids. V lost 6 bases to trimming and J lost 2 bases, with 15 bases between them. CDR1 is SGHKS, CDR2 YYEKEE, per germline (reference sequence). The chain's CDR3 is CASTSQGSPGANVLTF. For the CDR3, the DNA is TGTGCCAGCACCTCTCAGGGTTCACCTGGGGCCAACGTCCTGACTTTC. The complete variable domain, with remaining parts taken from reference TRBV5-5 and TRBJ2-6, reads DAGVTQSPTHLIKTRGQQVTLRCSPISGHKSVSWYQQVLGQGPQFIFQYYEKEERGRGNFPDRFSARQFPNYSSELNVNALLLGDSALYLCASTSQGSPGANVLTFGAGSRLTVL.

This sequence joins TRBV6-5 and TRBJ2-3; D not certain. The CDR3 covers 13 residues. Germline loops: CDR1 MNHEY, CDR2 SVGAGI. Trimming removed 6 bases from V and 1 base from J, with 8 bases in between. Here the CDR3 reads CASRYIGTDTQYF. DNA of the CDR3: TGTGCCAGCAGGTACATTGGCACAGATACGCAGTATTTT.

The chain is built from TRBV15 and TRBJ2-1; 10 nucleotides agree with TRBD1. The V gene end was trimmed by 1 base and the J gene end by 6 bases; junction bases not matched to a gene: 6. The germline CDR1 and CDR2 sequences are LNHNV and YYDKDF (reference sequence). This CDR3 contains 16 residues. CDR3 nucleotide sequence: TGTGCCACCAGCAGAGGTAGGGACAGGGGACGCAATGAGCAGTTCTTC. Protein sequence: CATSRGRDRGRNEQFF.

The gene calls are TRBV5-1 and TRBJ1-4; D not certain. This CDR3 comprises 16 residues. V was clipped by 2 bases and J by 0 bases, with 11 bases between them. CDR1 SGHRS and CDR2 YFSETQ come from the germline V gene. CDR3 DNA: TGCGCCAGCAGCTTAGAGGGTGGTGCAACTAATGAAAAACTGTTTTTT. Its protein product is CASSLEGGATNEKLFF.

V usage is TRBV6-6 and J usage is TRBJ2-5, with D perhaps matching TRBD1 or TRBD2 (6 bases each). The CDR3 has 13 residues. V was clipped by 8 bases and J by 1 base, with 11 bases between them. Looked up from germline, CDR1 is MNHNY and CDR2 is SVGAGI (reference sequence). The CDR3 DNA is TGTGCCAGCTCGGGGGCCTCCCAAGAGACCCAGTACTTC. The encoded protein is CASSGASQETQYF.

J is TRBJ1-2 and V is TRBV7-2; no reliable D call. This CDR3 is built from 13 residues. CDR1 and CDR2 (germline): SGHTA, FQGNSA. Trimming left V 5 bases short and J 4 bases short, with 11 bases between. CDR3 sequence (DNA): TGTGCCAGCAGCGCACAGCTTTCCTATGGCTACACCTTC. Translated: CASSAQLSYGYTF.

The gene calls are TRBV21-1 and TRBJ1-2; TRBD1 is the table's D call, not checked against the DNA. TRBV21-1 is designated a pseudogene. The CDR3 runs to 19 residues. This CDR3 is CASSKTLPRLAEGDYGYTF. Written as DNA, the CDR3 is TGTGCCAGCAGCAAAACCTTACCCCGTCTGGCGGAAGGGGATTATGGCTACACCTTC.

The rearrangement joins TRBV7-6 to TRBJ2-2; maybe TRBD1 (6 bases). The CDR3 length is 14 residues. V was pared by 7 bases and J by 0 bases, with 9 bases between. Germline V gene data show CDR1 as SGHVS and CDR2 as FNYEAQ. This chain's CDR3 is CASTQGPNTGELFF. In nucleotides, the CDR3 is TGTGCCAGCACCCAGGGGCCGAACACCGGGGAGCTGTTTTTT.

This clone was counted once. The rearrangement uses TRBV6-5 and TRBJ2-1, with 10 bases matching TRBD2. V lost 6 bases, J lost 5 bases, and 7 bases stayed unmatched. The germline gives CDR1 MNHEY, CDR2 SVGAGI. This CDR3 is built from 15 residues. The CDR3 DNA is TGTGCCAGCAGCAGACCTAGCGGGGGACACAATGAGCAGTTCTTC. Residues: CASSRPSGGHNEQFF.

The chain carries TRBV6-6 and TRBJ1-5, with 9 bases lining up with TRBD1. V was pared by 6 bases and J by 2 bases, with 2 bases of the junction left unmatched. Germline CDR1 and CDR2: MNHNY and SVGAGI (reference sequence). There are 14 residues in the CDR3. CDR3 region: CASRRQGGNQPQHF. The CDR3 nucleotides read TGTGCCAGCAGACGACAGGGGGGCAATCAGCCCCAGCATTTT.

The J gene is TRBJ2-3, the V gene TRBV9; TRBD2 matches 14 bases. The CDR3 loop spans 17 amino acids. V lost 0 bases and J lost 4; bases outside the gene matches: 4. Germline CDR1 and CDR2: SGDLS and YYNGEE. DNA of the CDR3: TGTGCCAGCAGCGTAGCAGGGACTAGCGGGGGTTCAGATACGCAGTATTTT. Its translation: CASSVAGTSGGSDTQYF.

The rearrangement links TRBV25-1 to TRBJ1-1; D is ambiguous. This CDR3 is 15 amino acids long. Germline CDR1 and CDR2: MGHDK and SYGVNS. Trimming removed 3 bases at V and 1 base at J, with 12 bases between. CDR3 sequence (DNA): TGTGCCAGCAGTGATCTGCGGGCCAAGAACACTGAAGCTTTCTTT. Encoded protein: CASSDLRAKNTEAFF.

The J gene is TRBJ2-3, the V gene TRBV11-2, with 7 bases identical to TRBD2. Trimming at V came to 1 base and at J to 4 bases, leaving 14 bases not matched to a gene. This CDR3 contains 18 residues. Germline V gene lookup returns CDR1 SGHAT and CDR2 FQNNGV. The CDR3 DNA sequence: TGTGCCAGCAGCTTAGTTGGGATGGGAGCGGGGCGTCCAGATACGCAGTATTTT. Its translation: CASSLVGMGAGRPDTQYF.

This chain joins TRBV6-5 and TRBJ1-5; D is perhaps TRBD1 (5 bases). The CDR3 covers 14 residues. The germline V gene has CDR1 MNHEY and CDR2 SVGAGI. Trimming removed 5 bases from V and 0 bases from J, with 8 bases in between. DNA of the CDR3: TGTGCCAGCAGTCGGGGCTATAGCAATCAGCCCCAGCATTTT. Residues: CASSRGYSNQPQHF.

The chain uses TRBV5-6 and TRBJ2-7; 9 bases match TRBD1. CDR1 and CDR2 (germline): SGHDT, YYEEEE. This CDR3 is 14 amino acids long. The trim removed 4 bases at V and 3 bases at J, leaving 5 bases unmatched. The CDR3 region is CASSAGQGFYEQYF. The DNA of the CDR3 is TGTGCCAGCAGCGCGGGACAGGGATTCTACGAGCAGTACTTC.

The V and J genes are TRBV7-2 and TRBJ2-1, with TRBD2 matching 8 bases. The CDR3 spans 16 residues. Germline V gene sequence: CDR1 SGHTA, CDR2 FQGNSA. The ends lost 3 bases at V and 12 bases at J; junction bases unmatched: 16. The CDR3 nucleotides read TGTGCCAGCAGCTTTCAAGCGGGGGATCCCCCTATGAGGCAGTTCTTC. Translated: CASSFQAGDPPMRQFF.

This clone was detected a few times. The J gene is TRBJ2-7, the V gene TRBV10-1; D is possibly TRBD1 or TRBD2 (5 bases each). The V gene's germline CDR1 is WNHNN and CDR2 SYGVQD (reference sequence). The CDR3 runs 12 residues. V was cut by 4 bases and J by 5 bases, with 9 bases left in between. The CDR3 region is CASSGRENEQYF. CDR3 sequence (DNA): TGCGCCAGCAGTGGCAGGGAGAACGAGCAGTACTTC.